The 9 T cell receptor beta chains in this list originate from one sample, sequenced in a study of shared clonotypes between healthy human individuals. The method was immunoSEQ multiplex PCR; TCRdb's version includes in-frame clones alone and lacks a portion of them. In the table there are some 1 million clones, around four fifths of which are singletons. Material for sequencing was memory CD4+ T cells sorted from blood. Subset meaning: CD45RA-negative fraction. All receptors derive from a man younger than 35 in good health.

This chain joins TRBV6-5 and TRBJ1-2; D is possibly TRBD1 (6 bases). Trimming left V 7 bases short and J 4 bases short, with 13 bases between. Germline V gives CDR1 MNHEY, CDR2 SVGAGI. This CDR3 spans 13 amino acids. The chain's CDR3 is CASNSQGTYGYTF. The CDR3 bases are TGTGCCAGCAACTCACAGGGCACCTATGGCTACACCTTC.

This rearrangement joins TRBV10-3 to TRBJ2-2; no clear D gene. Germline V gene data show CDR1 as ENHRY and CDR2 as SYGVKD. This CDR3 region has 11 residues. Trimming took off 3 bases at V and 7 bases at J, with 3 bases between the two ends. CDR3 nucleotide sequence: TGTGCCATCAGTGATAACGGGGAGCTGTTTTTT. Amino acid sequence: CAISDNGELFF.

The sample holds a few counts of this clone. The gene calls are TRBV6-1 and TRBJ2-7; 11 bases map to TRBD2. The CDR3 is 16 residues long. Trimming cost V 4 bases and J 1 base; bases outside gene matches: 6. Germline V gene sequence: CDR1 MNHNS, CDR2 SASEGT. The CDR3 coding sequence is TGTGCCAGCAGTGTTCGACTAGCGGGGCTATCCTACGAGCAGTACTTC. Translation: CASSVRLAGLSYEQYF.

This chain connects TRBV5-1 to TRBJ1-2, with TRBD1 as a possible D gene (6 bases). The CDR3 has 13 residues. V was pared by 4 bases and J by 12 bases, with 19 bases between. Germline CDR1 and CDR2: SGHRS and YFSETQ. DNA of the CDR3: TGCGCCAGCAGCCACGAGGACAGTCGGGGTCACACCTTC. Translation gives CASSHEDSRGHTF.

This rearrangement joins TRBV9 to TRBJ1-1, with D uncertain. The V end was cut by 3 bases, the J end by 6 bases, with 15 bases between. CDR1 is SGDLS, CDR2 YYNGEE, per germline. The CDR3 has 14 residues. CDR3 DNA sequence: TGTGCCAGCAGCGCCGACGTATTCCCCGCTGAAGCTTTCTTT. Residues: CASSADVFPAEAFF. The entire variable domain, with the rest obtained from reference TRBV9 and TRBJ1-1, is as follows: DSGVTQTPKHLITATGQRVTLRCSPRSGDLSVYWYQQSLDQGLQFLIQYYNGEERAKGNILERFSAQQFPDLHSELNLSSLELGDSALYFCASSADVFPAEAFFGQGTRLTVV.

The chain joins TRBV5-4 to TRBJ2-5; TRBD1 matches 9 bases. CDR3 length equals 15 residues. V lost 2 bases and J lost 4; bases outside the gene matches: 6. Germline V gene lookup returns CDR1 SGHNT and CDR2 YYREEE (reference sequence). The CDR3 DNA follows: TGTGCCAGCAGCTTTCCCGGGACAGGGACAGAGACCCAGTACTTC. This sequence encodes CASSFPGTGTETQYF.

The table lists this clone with a few counts. The CDR3 coding sequence is TGTGCCAGCAGTTCCGGGACAGGGAGCCCAGATACGCAGTATTTT. Its protein product is CASSSGTGSPDTQYF. This chain links TRBV6-5 with TRBJ2-3; TRBD1 matches 9 bases. Germline-derived CDR1 and CDR2 are MNHEY and SVGAGI. The junction had 6 bases not matched to a gene; V was cut back by 4 bases and J by 4 bases. CDR3 size: 15 residues.

V is TRBV11-3 and J is TRBJ2-2; unclear D gene. The V gene's germline CDR1 is SGHNT and CDR2 YENEEA. This CDR3 region has 13 residues. V was clipped by 3 bases and J by 3 bases, with 5 bases between them. CDR3 sequence reads: CASSFTYTGELFF. The CDR3 nucleotides read TGTGCCAGCAGCTTTACATACACCGGGGAGCTGTTTTTT.

The CDR3 is CASSLQGREAKNIQYF. DNA for the CDR3: TGTGCCAGCAGCTTGCAGGGGCGCGAGGCCAAAAACATTCAGTACTTC. The rearrangement links TRBV5-4 to TRBJ2-4; TRBD1 might be the D (6 bases). CDR3 size: 16 residues. The germline V and J ends were trimmed by 1 base and 1 base, with 12 bases remaining between them. Germline values: CDR1 SGHNT, CDR2 YYREEE (reference sequence).